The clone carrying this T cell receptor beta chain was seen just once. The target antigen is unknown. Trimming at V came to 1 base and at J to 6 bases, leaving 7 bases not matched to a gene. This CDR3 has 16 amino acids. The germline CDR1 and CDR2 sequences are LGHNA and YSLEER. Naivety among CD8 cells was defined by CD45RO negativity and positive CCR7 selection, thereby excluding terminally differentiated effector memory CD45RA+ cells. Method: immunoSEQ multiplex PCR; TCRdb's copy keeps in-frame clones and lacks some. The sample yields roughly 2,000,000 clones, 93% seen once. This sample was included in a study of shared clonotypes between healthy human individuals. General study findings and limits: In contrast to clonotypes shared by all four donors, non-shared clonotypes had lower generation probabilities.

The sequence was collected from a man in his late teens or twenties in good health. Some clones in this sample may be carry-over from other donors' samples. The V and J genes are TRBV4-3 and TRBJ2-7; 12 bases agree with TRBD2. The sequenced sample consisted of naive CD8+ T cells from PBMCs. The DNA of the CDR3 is TGCGCCAGCAGCCAAGGGTCTAGCGGGAGGGTTGGCGAGCAGTACTTC. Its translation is CASSQGSSGRVGEQYF.